This T cell receptor beta chain was recorded in a study of beta chain features in type 1 diabetes. Study as a whole: In age, gender and cell yields, patients were similar to healthy donors. Points from the study as a whole: Shortening of TCRB CDR3s, moderate but significant, appeared in all four CD4+ subsets of Type 1 diabetes patients.

Reverse transcribing all isolated RNA meant expressed TCRB transcripts were sequenced. Assay used: immunoSEQ multiplex PCR; TCRdb lists only in-frame clones, some missing. The sample shows some 270,000 clones, about 14% of them seen only once. The single heparinised draw taken from each donor contained 90 to 150 mL of blood on average. Cell sorting via CD45RO/CCR7/CD25/CD127/CD95/CD27 was performed to obtain CD4+ naive, central memory, regulatory and stem cell-like memory cells. With regard to this clone: Its antigen remains unknown.

Trimming took 1 base from V and 0 from J; bases not matched to a gene: 3. The CDR3 runs 15 residues. Germline V gene lookup returns CDR1 SGHVS and CDR2 FQNEAQ. This clonotype originated in a woman in her thirties or forties in good health. This sequence joins TRBV7-8 and TRBJ2-7; 7 nucleotides align to TRBD1. The specimen sequenced was naive CD4+ T cells from blood. DNA of the CDR3: TGTGCCAGCAGCTTAGTCCGGACAGGCTCCTACGAGCAGTACTTC. Protein: CASSLVRTGSYEQYF.